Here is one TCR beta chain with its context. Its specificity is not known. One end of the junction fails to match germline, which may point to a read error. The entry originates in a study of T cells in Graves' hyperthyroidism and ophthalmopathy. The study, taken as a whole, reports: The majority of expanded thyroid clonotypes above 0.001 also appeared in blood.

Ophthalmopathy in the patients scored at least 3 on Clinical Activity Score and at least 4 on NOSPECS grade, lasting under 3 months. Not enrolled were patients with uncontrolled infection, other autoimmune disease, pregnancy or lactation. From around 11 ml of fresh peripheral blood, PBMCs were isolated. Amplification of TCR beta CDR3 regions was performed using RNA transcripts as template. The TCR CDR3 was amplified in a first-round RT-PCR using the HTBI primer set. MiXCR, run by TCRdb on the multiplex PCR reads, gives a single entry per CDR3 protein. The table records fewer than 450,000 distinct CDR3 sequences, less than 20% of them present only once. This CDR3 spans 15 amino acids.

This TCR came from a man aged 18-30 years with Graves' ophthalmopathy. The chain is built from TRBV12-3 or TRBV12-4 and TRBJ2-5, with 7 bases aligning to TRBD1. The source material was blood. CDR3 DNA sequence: TGTGTCAGCAGTCAACTACAGGGGAACCAAGAGACCCAGTACTTC. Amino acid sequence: CVSSQLQGNQETQYF.